The 25 T cell receptor beta chains given below trace back to one sample, sequenced in a study of T cells in Graves' hyperthyroidism and ophthalmopathy. Amplification yielded TCR beta CDR3 regions, with RNA transcripts as the source. A first-round RT-PCR of the TCR CDR3 used the HTBI primer set. TCRdb analysed the multiplex PCR reads with MiXCR anew, one entry per CDR3 protein. Among approximately 600,000 distinct CDR3 sequences, roughly 14% were seen once, and the ten largest hold approximately 4.3%. Sequenced: blood. The receptors derive from a woman aged 40 to 50 with Graves' ophthalmopathy.

This clonotype was counted ten times or more. The V call is TRBV5-1, the J call TRBJ1-2; D might be TRBD1 (5 bases). V was pared by 4 bases and J by 4 bases, with 14 bases between. Germline V gene sequence: CDR1 SGHRS, CDR2 YFSETQ. This CDR3 has 14 amino acids. CDR3 in amino acids: CASSPSTGIYGYTF. The CDR3, as DNA: TGCGCCAGCAGCCCCTCAACAGGAATCTATGGCTACACCTTC.

In this sample, this clonotype turned up a few times. The rearrangement joins TRBV29-1 to TRBJ2-2; D possibly corresponds to TRBD2 (5 bases). Germline V gene data show CDR1 as SQVTM and CDR2 as ANQGSEA. This CDR3 contains 11 residues. V dropped 6 bases and J dropped 6 bases, with 8 bases sitting between them. CDR3: CSVRGAGELFF. CDR3 DNA sequence: TGCAGCGTCCGGGGTGCCGGGGAGCTGTTTTTT.

In DNA form, the CDR3 reads TGTGCCAGCAGTTTAGGGGAGGGGTGGGGTGGGGCCAACGTCCTGACTTTC. Translating it yields CASSLGEGWGGANVLTF. The chain is built from TRBV27 and TRBJ2-6, with 7 bases identical to TRBD2. This CDR3 has 17 residues. V was pared by 2 bases and J by 3 bases, with 7 bases of the junction left unmatched. CDR1 MNHEY and CDR2 SMNVEV come from the germline V gene (reference sequence).

The chain couples TRBV28 to TRBJ2-7; unclear D gene. Germline loops: CDR1 MDHEN, CDR2 SYDVKM. Trimming took off 7 bases at V and 3 bases at J, with 13 bases between the two ends. The CDR3 runs 13 residues. The CDR3 sequence: CASKPDGLYEQYF. The CDR3 DNA reads as TGTGCCAGCAAACCCGACGGCCTCTACGAGCAGTACTTC.

This clonotype was detected many times. V gene TRBV7-8 combines with J gene TRBJ2-2; the match to TRBD2 covers 11 bases. Germline V gene sequence: CDR1 SGHVS, CDR2 FQNEAQ. J lost 4 bases, V lost 1 base, and 5 bases had no gene match. The CDR3 is 17 residues long. CDR3 in DNA: TGTGCCAGCAGCTTAGTAGCGGGAGGGCCTAGCACCGGGGAGCTGTTTTTT. This sequence encodes CASSLVAGGPSTGELFF. Complete variable domain (other parts from reference TRBV7-8 and TRBJ2-2): GAGVSQSPRYKVAKRGQDVALRCDPISGHVSLFWYQQALGQGPEFLTYFQNEAQLDKSGLPSDRFFAERPEGSVSTLKIQRTQQEDSAVYLCASSLVAGGPSTGELFFGEGSRLTVL.

The table lists this clonotype with many counts. The CDR3: CASSDMKGSGANTGELFF. The CDR3 bases are TGTGCCAGCAGTGACATGAAGGGATCAGGGGCGAACACCGGGGAGCTGTTTTTT. This chain uses TRBV2 with TRBJ2-2; maybe TRBD1 (6 bases). The ends were cut back, 3 bases at V and 0 bases at J, with 17 bases in the middle. This CDR3 region has 18 residues. Germline values: CDR1 SNHLY, CDR2 FYNNEI.

This clonotype appeared many times. The genes are TRBV29-1 and TRBJ1-1; no firm D call. The CDR3 spans 17 residues. V was trimmed by 3 bases and J by 1 base, leaving 21 bases between them. CDR1 and CDR2 from the germline V gene are SQVTM and ANQGSEA. CDR3 amino acids: CSVEAIPTTGENTEAFF. CDR3 bases: TGCAGCGTTGAGGCGATCCCTACGACTGGCGAGAACACTGAAGCTTTCTTT.

This clonotype has at least ten counts. The chain combines TRBV12-5 with TRBJ2-7; D is perhaps TRBD1 (6 bases). This CDR3 has 12 residues. CDR1 is LGHNT and CDR2 is FRNRAP in the germline V gene. V was trimmed by 1 base and J by 5 bases, leaving 6 bases between them. CDR3 protein: CASGLGQDEQYF. CDR3 DNA: TGTGCTAGTGGTTTGGGACAGGACGAGCAGTACTTC.

This clonotype was recorded many times. This rearrangement joins TRBV28 to TRBJ1-1; D not certain. V was shortened by 3 bases and J by 3 bases, with 8 bases between the two germline ends. The germline gives CDR1 MDHEN, CDR2 SYDVKM. The CDR3 consists of 13 residues. The CDR3 sequence is CASSLTADTEAFF. The CDR3 coding sequence is TGTGCCAGCAGTTTGACGGCTGACACTGAAGCTTTCTTT.

The rearrangement uses TRBV28 and TRBJ2-7; 11 nucleotides agree with TRBD2. Germline loops: CDR1 MDHEN, CDR2 SYDVKM. CDR3 length: 16 residues. Germline trimming cut 5 bases from V and 2 bases from J; bases unmatched to any gene: 8. The CDR3 is CASSPQTSGAAYEQYF. In DNA, the CDR3 is TGTGCCAGCAGTCCGCAGACTAGCGGGGCCGCCTACGAGCAGTACTTC.

In its sample, this clonotype was seen a few times. The chain carries TRBV6-2 or TRBV6-3 and TRBJ2-5, with D uncertain. V lost 0 bases to trimming and J lost 4 bases, with 9 bases between them. The CDR3 runs 14 residues. Germline V gene sequence: CDR1 MNHEY, CDR2 SVGEGT. The CDR3 reads CASSYSHGAETQYF. For the CDR3, the DNA is TGTGCCAGCAGTTACTCGCACGGCGCAGAGACCCAGTACTTC.

This clonotype was found many times. The genes are TRBV11-2 and TRBJ2-2; 9 nucleotides match TRBD2. The V gene's germline CDR1 is SGHAT and CDR2 FQNNGV. J gave up 1 base and V 3 bases, and 6 bases lay outside the gene matches. The CDR3 loop spans 17 amino acids. CDR3 protein: CASSFLAGVGNTGELFF. In DNA, the CDR3 is TGTGCCAGCAGCTTCTTAGCGGGAGTAGGGAACACCGGGGAGCTGTTTTTT.

The table lists this clonotype with many counts. The J gene is TRBJ2-7, the V gene TRBV5-8, with D hard to call. The germline V and J ends were trimmed by 4 bases and 2 bases, with 16 bases remaining between them. The CDR3 extends over 15 amino acids. Germline-derived CDR1 and CDR2 are SGHTS and YDEGEE. CDR3 sequence reads: CASSKQGISAYEQYF. CDR3 bases: TGTGCCAGCAGCAAGCAAGGTATCTCCGCCTACGAGCAGTACTTC.

The rearrangement links TRBV6-2 or TRBV6-3 to TRBJ2-7; no firm D call. CDR1 and CDR2 from the germline V gene are MNHEY and SVGEGT. Trimming took 6 bases from V and 4 from J, leaving 10 bases between them. The CDR3 has 12 amino acids. The CDR3 region is CASSQEKYEQYF. The CDR3, as DNA: TGTGCCAGCAGCCAAGAAAAGTACGAGCAGTACTTC.

This clonotype was counted ten times or more. Written as DNA, the CDR3 is TGTGCCAGTAGTACGCTCCCGACAACCAACTATGGCTACACCTTC. It is translated as CASSTLPTTNYGYTF. The chain recombines TRBV19 with TRBJ1-2; D unresolved. This CDR3 is 15 amino acids long. V was pared by 4 bases and J by 2 bases, with 14 bases between. Per the germline V gene, CDR1 is LNHDA and CDR2 is SQIVND (reference sequence).

This clonotype was observed many times. This sequence joins TRBV10-3 and TRBJ2-7, with D perhaps matching TRBD1 or TRBD2 (5 bases each). This CDR3 is built from 14 residues. Trimming removed 5 bases from V and 3 bases from J, with 14 bases in between. The germline gives CDR1 ENHRY, CDR2 SYGVKD. CDR3 residues: CAISTGTKGYEQYF. CDR3 nucleotides: TGTGCCATCAGTACCGGGACCAAGGGCTACGAGCAGTACTTC.

This clonotype was picked up one time. CDR3 protein: CASSYSADVTQYF. In nucleotides, the CDR3 is TGTGCCAGCAGTTACTCTGCAGATGTTACGCAGTATTTT. This chain links TRBV6-5 with TRBJ2-3; D remains ambiguous. Trimming took off 0 bases at V and 8 bases at J, with 9 bases between the two ends. The CDR3 runs 13 residues. The germline CDR1 and CDR2 sequences are MNHEY and SVGAGI.

This clonotype came up many times. The chain couples TRBV28 to TRBJ1-2; D remains unclear. The germline V gene has CDR1 MDHEN and CDR2 SYDVKM. CDR3 size: 12 residues. V lost 7 bases and J 1 base, leaving 7 bases between the germline ends. The CDR3 reads CASKGFNYGYTF. The CDR3 DNA reads TGTGCCAGCAAGGGTTTTAACTATGGCTACACCTTC.

The table lists this clonotype with many counts. V and J are TRBV11-1 and TRBJ2-6; 9 bases match TRBD1. Trimming at V came to 6 bases and at J to 0 bases, leaving 9 bases not matched to a gene. Germline V gene data show CDR1 as SGHAT and CDR2 as FQDESV (reference sequence). The CDR3 loop spans 18 amino acids. CDR3 nucleotides: TGTGCCAGCAGTCGCGGACAGGGGCAATTCTCTGGGGCCAACGTCCTGACTTTC. Protein product: CASSRGQGQFSGANVLTF.

V is TRBV6-1 and J is TRBJ1-6, with 8 bases aligning to TRBD1. The ends lost 8 bases at V and 4 bases at J; junction bases unmatched: 13. The CDR3 length is 17 residues. Germline V CDR1 and CDR2: MNHNS, SASEGT. In DNA form, the CDR3 reads TGTGCCAGCCCCTCGGGGGAACACAGGGGGTATAATTCACCCCTCCACTTT. Its translation is CASPSGEHRGYNSPLHF.

This clonotype was seen at least ten times. The rearrangement joins TRBV5-1 to TRBJ2-7, with TRBD1 identical over 11 bases. The CDR3 runs to 15 residues. The V and J ends lost 5 bases and 7 bases, in that order; junction bases with no gene match: 11. Germline V lookup: CDR1 SGHRS, CDR2 YFSETQ. In nucleotides, the CDR3 is TGCGCCAGCAGGTCTCAAGGACAGGGGGCGGGAGAGCAGTACTTC. Protein product: CASRSQGQGAGEQYF.

This clonotype was counted many times. This chain uses TRBV20-1 with TRBJ1-5; D gene uncertain. The CDR3 loop spans 13 amino acids. Germline V gives CDR1 DFQATT, CDR2 SNEGSKA (reference sequence). V was clipped by 1 base and J by 5 bases, with 9 bases between them. CDR3 in amino acids: CSARVNPYQPQHF. CDR3 DNA sequence: TGCAGTGCTAGAGTTAACCCGTATCAGCCCCAGCATTTT.

In this sample, this clonotype turned up many times. The rearrangement uses TRBV5-1 and TRBJ1-1; weak D call: TRBD1 (6 bases). Looked up from germline, CDR1 is SGHRS and CDR2 is YFSETQ. This CDR3 comprises 11 residues. Trimming pared 4 bases from V and 8 bases from J, leaving 9 bases between. The CDR3 reads CASSITGEAFF. In nucleotides, the CDR3 is TGCGCCAGCAGCATTACAGGGGAAGCTTTCTTT.

This clonotype was seen repeatedly, ten times or more. The chain recombines TRBV6-1 with TRBJ2-7; 10 positions match TRBD1. The CDR3 sequence is 13 residues long. V dropped 8 bases and J dropped 4; count of bases not matched to a gene: 5. Germline values: CDR1 MNHNS, CDR2 SASEGT. The CDR3, as DNA: TGTGCCAGCGCTCCGGGACAGGGGTACGAGCAGTACTTC. It codes for CASAPGQGYEQYF.

This clonotype was counted between two and nine times. CDR3 protein: CASSLSTGGGYEQYF. CDR3 in DNA: TGTGCCAGCAGCTTATCGACAGGGGGCGGGTACGAGCAGTACTTC. The gene calls are TRBV7-8 and TRBJ2-7; TRBD1 matches 10 bases. CDR3 length: 15 residues. V shed 2 bases, J shed 4 bases, and the junction held 5 bases outside the gene matches. Germline values: CDR1 SGHVS, CDR2 FQNEAQ.